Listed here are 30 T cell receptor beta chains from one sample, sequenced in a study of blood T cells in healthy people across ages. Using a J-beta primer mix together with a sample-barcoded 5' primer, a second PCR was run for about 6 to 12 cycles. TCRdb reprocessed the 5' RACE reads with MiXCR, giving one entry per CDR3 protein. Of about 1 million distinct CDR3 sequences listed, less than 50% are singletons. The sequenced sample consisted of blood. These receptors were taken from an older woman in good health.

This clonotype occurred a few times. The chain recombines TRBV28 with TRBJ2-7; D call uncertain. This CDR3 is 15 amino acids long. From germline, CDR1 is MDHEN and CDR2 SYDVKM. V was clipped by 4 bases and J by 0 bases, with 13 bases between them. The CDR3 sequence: CASSSPSTGSYEQYF. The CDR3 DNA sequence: TGTGCCAGCAGTTCCCCGTCGACCGGCTCCTACGAGCAGTACTTC.

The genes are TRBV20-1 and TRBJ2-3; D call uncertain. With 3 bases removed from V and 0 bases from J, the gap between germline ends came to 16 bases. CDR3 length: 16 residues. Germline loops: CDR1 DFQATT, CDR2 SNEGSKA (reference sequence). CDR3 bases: TGCAGTGCTAGGTTCCGCGGTTTACCGAGCACAGATACGCAGTATTTT. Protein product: CSARFRGLPSTDTQYF.

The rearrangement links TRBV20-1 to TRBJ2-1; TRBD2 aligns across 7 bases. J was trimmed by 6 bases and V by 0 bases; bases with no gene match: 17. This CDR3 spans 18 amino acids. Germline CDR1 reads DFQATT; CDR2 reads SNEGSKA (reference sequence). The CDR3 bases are TGCAGTGCTAGAGATCTCCGTGGAGCGGCGGGAGCGGTCAATGAGCAGTTCTTC. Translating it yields CSARDLRGAAGAVNEQFF.

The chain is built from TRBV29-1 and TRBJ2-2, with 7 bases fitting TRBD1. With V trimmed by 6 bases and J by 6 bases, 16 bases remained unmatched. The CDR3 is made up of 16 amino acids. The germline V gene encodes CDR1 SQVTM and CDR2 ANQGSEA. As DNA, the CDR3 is TGCAGCGTCATTACCAACAGGGGCCCCAGGGCCGGGGAGCTGTTTTTT. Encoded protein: CSVITNRGPRAGELFF.

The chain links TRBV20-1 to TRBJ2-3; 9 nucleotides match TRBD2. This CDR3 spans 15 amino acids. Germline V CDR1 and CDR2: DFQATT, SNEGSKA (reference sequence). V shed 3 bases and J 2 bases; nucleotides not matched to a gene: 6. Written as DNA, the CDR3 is TGCAGTGCTAGCCCTAGCGGGGATCACACAGATACGCAGTATTTT. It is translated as CSASPSGDHTDTQYF.

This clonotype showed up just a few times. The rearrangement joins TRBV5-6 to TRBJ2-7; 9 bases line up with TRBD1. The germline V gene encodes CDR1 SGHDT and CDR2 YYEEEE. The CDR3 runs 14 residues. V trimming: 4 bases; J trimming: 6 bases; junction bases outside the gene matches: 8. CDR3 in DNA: TGTGCCAGCAGCCATCCGGGACAGGGTCGCGAGCAGTACTTC. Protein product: CASSHPGQGREQYF.

The CDR3 sequence: CATSTAGTGNTEAFF. CDR3 coding DNA: TGTGCCACCAGCACCGCCGGGACAGGGAACACTGAAGCTTTCTTT. V and J are TRBV15 and TRBJ1-1, with 8 nucleotides matching TRBD1. Germline CDR1 is LNHNV and CDR2 is YYDKDF (reference sequence). Trimming at V came to 4 bases and at J to 1 base, leaving 5 bases not matched to a gene. The CDR3 length is 15 residues.

CDR3 nucleotide sequence: TGTGCCAGCAGCTCCTTGACAGGGGCCTCAAGGGGGACCCAGTACTTC. Translation: CASSSLTGASRGTQYF. The J gene is TRBJ2-7, the V gene TRBV7-2; 8 nucleotides line up with TRBD1. Gene TRBJ2-5 matches the end of the DNA better, so the J call may be wrong. The CDR3 contains 16 residues. Per the germline V gene, CDR1 is SGHTA and CDR2 is FQGNSA.

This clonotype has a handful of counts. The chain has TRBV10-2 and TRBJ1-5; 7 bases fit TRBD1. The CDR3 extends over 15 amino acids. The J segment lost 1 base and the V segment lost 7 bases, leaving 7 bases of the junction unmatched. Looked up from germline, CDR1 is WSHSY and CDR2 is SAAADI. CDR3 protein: CASKEGAGSNQPQHF. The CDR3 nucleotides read TGCGCCAGCAAGGAGGGGGCTGGGAGCAATCAGCCCCAGCATTTT.

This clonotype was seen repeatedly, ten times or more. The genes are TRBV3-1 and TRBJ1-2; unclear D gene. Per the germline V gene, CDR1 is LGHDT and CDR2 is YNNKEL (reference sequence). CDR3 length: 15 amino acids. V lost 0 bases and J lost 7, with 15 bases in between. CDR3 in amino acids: CASSQDSVGIGGYTF. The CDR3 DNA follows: TGTGCCAGCAGCCAAGATTCGGTAGGGATCGGTGGCTACACCTTC.

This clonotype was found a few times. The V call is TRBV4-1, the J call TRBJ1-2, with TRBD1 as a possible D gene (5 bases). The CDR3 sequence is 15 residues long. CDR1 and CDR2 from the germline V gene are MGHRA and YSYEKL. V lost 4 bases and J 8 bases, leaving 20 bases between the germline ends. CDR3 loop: CASSLGSGRGSGYTF. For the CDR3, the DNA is TGCGCCAGCAGCCTGGGGTCGGGGCGCGGTTCGGGCTACACCTTC.

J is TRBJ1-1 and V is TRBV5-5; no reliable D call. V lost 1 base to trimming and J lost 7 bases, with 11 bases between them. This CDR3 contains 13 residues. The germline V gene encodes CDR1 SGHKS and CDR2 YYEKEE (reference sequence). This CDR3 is CASSLSGYSEAFF. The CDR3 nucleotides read TGTGCCAGCAGCTTGAGTGGGTACAGTGAAGCTTTCTTT.

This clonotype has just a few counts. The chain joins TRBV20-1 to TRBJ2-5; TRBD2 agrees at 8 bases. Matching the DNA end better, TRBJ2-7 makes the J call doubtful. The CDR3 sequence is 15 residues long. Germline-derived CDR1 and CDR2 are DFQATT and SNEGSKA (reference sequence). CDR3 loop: CSARDTGAGVNEQYF. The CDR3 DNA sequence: TGCAGTGCTAGAGATACGGGAGCGGGAGTCAACGAGCAGTACTTC.

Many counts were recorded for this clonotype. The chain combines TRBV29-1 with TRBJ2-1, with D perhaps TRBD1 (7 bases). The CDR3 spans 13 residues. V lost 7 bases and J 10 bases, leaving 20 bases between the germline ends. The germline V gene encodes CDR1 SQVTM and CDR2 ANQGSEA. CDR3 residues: CSANSGSTGEQFF. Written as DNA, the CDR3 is TGCAGCGCAAATAGCGGCTCGACAGGGGAGCAGTTCTTC.

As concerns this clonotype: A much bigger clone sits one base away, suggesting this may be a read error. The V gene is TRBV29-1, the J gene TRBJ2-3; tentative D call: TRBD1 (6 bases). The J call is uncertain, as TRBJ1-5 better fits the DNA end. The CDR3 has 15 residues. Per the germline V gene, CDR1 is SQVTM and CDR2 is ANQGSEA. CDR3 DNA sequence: TGCAGCGTTGAGACGGCGGAGGGGGGTCCCTATACGCAGCATTTT. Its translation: CSVETAEGGPYTQHF.

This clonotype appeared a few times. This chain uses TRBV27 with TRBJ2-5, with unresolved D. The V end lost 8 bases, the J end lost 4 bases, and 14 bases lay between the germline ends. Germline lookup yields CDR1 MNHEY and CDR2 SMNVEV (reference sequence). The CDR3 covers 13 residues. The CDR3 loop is CASETPERETQYF. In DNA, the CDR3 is TGTGCCAGCGAGACTCCAGAACGAGAGACCCAGTACTTC.

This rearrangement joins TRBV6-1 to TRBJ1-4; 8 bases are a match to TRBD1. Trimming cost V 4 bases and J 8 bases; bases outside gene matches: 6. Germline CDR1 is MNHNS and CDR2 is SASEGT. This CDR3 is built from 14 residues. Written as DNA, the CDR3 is TGTGCCAGCAGTGTTCAGGGGGCAAGGGAAAAACTGTTTTTT. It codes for CASSVQGAREKLFF.

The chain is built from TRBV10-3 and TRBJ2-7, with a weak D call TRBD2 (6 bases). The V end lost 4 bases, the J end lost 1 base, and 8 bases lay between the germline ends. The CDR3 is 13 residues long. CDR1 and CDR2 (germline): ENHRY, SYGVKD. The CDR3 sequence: CAISGGDSYEQYF. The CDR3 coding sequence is TGTGCCATCAGTGGGGGGGATTCCTACGAGCAGTACTTC.

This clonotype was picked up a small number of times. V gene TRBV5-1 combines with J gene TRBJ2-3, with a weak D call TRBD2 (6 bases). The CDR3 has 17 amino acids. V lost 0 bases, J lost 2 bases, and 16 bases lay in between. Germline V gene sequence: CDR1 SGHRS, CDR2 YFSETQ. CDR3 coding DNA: TGCGCCAGCAGCTTGGGGGACTCCCCGTATCTCACAGATACGCAGTATTTT. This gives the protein CASSLGDSPYLTDTQYF. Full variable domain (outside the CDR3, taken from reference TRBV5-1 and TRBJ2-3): KAGVTQTPRYLIKTRGQQVTLSCSPISGHRSVSWYQQTPGQGLQFLFEYFSETQRNKGNFPGRFSGRQFSNSRSEMNVSTLELGDSALYLCASSLGDSPYLTDTQYFGPGTRLTVL.

The CDR3 region is CASSTAGTGSGEQYF. The CDR3, as DNA: TGTGCCAGCAGCACCGCCGGGACAGGGTCGGGGGAGCAGTACTTC. The rearrangement joins TRBV21-1 to TRBJ2-7; TRBD1 was called by the table and not checked on the DNA. TRBV21-1 has pseudogene status. This CDR3 is built from 15 residues.

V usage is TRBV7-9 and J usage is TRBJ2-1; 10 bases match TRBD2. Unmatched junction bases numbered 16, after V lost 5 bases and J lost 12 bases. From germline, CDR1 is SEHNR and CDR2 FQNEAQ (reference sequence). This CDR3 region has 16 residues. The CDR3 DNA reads TGTGCCAGCAGCCCCCTCGGCCCTAGCGGGAGTGGTGGGCAGTTCTTC. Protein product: CASSPLGPSGSGGQFF.

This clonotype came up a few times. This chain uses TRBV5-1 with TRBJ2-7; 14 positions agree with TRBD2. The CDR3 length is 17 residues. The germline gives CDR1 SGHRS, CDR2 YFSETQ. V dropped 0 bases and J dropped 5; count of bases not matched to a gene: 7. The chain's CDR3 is CASSLAGLAGVINEQYF. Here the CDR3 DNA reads TGCGCCAGCAGCTTGGCGGGACTAGCGGGAGTTATAAACGAGCAGTACTTC.

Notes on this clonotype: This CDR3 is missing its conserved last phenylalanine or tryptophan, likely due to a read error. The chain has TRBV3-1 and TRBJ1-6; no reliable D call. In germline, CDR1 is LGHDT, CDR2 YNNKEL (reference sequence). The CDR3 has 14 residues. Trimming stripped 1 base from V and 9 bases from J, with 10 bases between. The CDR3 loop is CASSQVGGLSPLHV. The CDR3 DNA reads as TGTGCCAGCAGCCAAGTTGGCGGCCTTTCACCCCTCCACGTT.

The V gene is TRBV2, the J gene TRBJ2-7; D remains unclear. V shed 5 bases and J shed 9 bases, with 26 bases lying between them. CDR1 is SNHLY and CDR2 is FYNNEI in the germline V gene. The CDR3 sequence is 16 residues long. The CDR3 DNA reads TGTGCCAGCAGTCGAAGCAGCTCTAGTCTTTTCGGCGTGCAGTACTTC. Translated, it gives CASSRSSSSLFGVQYF. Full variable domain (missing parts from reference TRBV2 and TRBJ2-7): EPEVTQTPSHQVTQMGQEVILRCVPISNHLYFYWYRQILGQKVEFLVSFYNNEISEKSEIFDDQFSVERPDGSNFTLKIRSTKLEDSAMYFCASSRSSSSLFGVQYFGPGTRLTVT.

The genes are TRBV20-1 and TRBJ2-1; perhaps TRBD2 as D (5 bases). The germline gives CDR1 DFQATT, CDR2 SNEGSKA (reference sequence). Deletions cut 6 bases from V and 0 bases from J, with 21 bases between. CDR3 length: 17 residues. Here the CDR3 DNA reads TGCAGTGCGAAAGATCCCCTCCATGGGAGCTCCTACAATGAGCAGTTCTTC. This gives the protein CSAKDPLHGSSYNEQFF.

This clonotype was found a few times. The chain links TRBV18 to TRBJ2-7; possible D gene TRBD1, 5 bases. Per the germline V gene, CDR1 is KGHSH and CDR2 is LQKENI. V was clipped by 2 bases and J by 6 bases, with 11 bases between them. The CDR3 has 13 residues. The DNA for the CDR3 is TGTGCCAGCTCACCAAACCAGGGCGTCGAGCAGTACTTC. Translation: CASSPNQGVEQYF.

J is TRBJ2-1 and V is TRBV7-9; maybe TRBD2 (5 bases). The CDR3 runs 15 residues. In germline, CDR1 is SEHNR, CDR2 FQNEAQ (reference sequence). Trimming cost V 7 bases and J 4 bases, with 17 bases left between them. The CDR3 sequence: CASIPTTYPYNEQFF. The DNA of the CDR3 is TGTGCCAGCATACCGACTACATATCCTTACAATGAGCAGTTCTTC.

Here the CDR3 reads CASSQEQIGYTF. DNA for the CDR3: TGTGCCAGCAGCCAGGAACAAATTGGATACACCTTC. The J gene is TRBJ1-2, the V gene TRBV3-1; D not certain. The CDR3 spans 12 residues. Germline V CDR1 and CDR2: LGHDT, YNNKEL (reference sequence). V lost 3 bases and J lost 11, with 13 bases in between.

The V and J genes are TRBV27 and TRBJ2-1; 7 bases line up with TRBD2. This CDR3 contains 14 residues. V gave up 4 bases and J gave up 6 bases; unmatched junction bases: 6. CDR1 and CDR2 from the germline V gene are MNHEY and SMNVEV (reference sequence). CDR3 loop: CASSYGSGINEQFF. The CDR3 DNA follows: TGTGCCAGCAGTTACGGGAGCGGGATCAATGAGCAGTTCTTC.

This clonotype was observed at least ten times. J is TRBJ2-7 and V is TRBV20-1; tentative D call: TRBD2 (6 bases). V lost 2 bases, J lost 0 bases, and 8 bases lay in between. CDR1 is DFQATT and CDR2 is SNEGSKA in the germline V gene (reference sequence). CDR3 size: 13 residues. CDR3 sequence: CSARSGSSYEQYF. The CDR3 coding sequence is TGCAGTGCTAGATCCGGGAGCTCCTACGAGCAGTACTTC.